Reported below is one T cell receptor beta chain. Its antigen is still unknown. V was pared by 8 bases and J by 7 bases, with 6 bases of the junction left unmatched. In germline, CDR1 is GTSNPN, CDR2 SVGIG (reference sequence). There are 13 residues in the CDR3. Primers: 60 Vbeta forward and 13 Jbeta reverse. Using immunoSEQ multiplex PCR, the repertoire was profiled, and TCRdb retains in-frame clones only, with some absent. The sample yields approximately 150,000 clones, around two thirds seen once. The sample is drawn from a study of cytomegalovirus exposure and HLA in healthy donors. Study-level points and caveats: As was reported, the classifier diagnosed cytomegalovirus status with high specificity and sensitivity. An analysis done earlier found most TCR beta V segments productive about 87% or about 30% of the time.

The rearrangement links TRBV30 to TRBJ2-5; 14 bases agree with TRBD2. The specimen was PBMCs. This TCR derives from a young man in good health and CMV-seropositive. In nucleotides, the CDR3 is TGTGCCGTTAGCGGGACTAGCGGGGGGACCCAGTACTTC. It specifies CAVSGTSGGTQYF.